These T cell receptor beta chains were read from a single sample in a study of blood T cell repertoires in COVID-19. Measured with immunoSEQ multiplex PCR; TCRdb has only the in-frame clones, and not every one. Of 190,000 or so clones in the sample, about nine tenths are singletons; the top ten hold about 7%. The sequencing sample was made of peripheral blood. These receptor sequences come from a man aged 40-50 years with acute or convalescent COVID-19. CDR3s include the opening cysteine and the closing phenylalanine or tryptophan. A D gene is named only where the DNA matches it firmly. Not every row has a clone size; where given, it reads once, few, many or a size class.

abundance,v_gene,d_gene,j_gene,CDR3nt,CDR3aa
.,TRBV4-2,.,TRBJ1-1,TGTGCCAGCAGCCCTCTTAGGGAGGTAGTTCCAGCTTTCTTT,CASSPLREVVPAFF
.,TRBV7-2,.,TRBJ2-5,TGTGCCAGCAGCTTAGTAAGAGGGAACACATTAAAACAAGAGACCCAGTACTTC,CASSLVRGNTLKQETQYF
.,TRBV18,TRBD2,TRBJ2-3,TGTGCCAGCTCACCATTGGGACTAGCGGGGGCCGCTAGCACAGATACGCAGTATTTT,CASSPLGLAGAASTDTQYF
.,TRBV2,.,TRBJ2-7,TGTGCCAGCAGTCCGTTCCACGAGCAGTACTTC,CASSPFHEQYF
.,TRBV18,TRBD1,TRBJ1-2,TGTGCCAGCTCACCTAAGATTGGGACAGCTAACTATGGCTACACCTTC,CASSPKIGTANYGYTF
.,TRBV5-1,.,TRBJ1-2,TGCGCCAGCAGCTTGGCGGGGTCCGCCTATGGCTACACCTTC,CASSLAGSAYGYTF
.,TRBV5-1,.,TRBJ2-3,TGCGCCAGCAGCTTGGGGTTAGGGGGAGAGGGCACAGATACGCAGTATTTT,CASSLGLGGEGTDTQYF
.,TRBV5-4,TRBD1,TRBJ1-1,TGTGCCAGCAGCAGCTCCCCGGGACAGGGCATCACTGAAGCTTTCTTT,CASSSSPGQGITEAFF
once,TRBV5-1,.,TRBJ1-1,TGCGCCAGCACATTTACAGGAACGAACACTGAAGCTTTCTTT,CASTFTGTNTEAFF
.,TRBV13,TRBD1,TRBJ1-1,TGTGCCAGCAGCCTGAACAGGGGGAACACTGAAGCTTTCTTT,CASSLNRGNTEAFF
.,TRBV5-6,TRBD1,TRBJ1-4,TGTGCCAGCAGCACCCTCGGACAGGGACTAAATGAAAAACTGTTTTTT,CASSTLGQGLNEKLFF
.,TRBV6-5,TRBD1,TRBJ2-2,TGTGCCAGCAGAACAGGGGCCTCCGGGGAGCTGTTTTTT,CASRTGASGELFF
.,TRBV18,.,TRBJ2-7,TGTGCCAGCTCACCCGGGACTCCCTCCTACGAGCAGTACTTC,CASSPGTPSYEQYF
.,TRBV19,.,TRBJ2-5,TGTGCCAGTAGTATTTTGGGACTTAAAGAGACCCAGTACTTC,CASSILGLKETQYF
.,TRBV6-5,TRBD1,TRBJ1-1,TGTGCCAGCAGTTACTCGCACAGGGGATTCACCGAAGCTTTCTTT,CASSYSHRGFTEAFF
.,TRBV19,.,TRBJ1-1,TGTGCCAGTAGCGAAGCATACAGGGTAGCAACTGAAGCTTTCTTT,CASSEAYRVATEAFF
.,TRBV27,.,TRBJ2-3,TGTGCCAGCAGTTTATCCTTTCGCACAGATACGCAGTATTTT,CASSLSFRTDTQYF
.,TRBV11-2,.,TRBJ1-1,TGTGCCAGCAGCTTAGACACCTGGCAAGCTTTCTTT,CASSLDTWQAFF
.,TRBV5-4,TRBD1,TRBJ2-3,TGTGCCAGCAGCCTGGGACAGGGGGCGCATGGAGATACGCAGTATTTT,CASSLGQGAHGDTQYF
once,TRBV5-6,TRBD1,TRBJ1-2,TGTGCCAGCAGCTTGCAGGGGGCGCCTTATGGCTACACCTTC,CASSLQGAPYGYTF
.,TRBV7-9,.,TRBJ2-1,TGTGCCAGCAGCTACCACGGGACAATCTACAATGAGCAGTTCTTC,CASSYHGTIYNEQFF
.,TRBV10-2,.,TRBJ2-2,TGCGCCAGCGCCCGACAGCCAGACACCGGGGAGCTGTTTTTT,CASARQPDTGELFF
.,TRBV10-3,.,TRBJ2-5,TGTGCCATCAGTGAGGGCCTCTCTGAGACCCAGTACTTC,CAISEGLSETQYF
.,TRBV7-2,TRBD2,TRBJ2-1,TGTGCCAGCAGCTTCACTAGCGGTACTTACAATGAGCAGTTCTTC,CASSFTSGTYNEQFF
.,TRBV15,.,TRBJ1-5,TGTGCCACCAGCAGGGGTTTCCGGGACACGAATCAGCCCCAGCATTTT,CATSRGFRDTNQPQHF
once,TRBV4-1,TRBD2,TRBJ2-5,TGCGCCAGCAGCCAGTCGGGGGGGGAGACCCAGTACTTC,CASSQSGGETQYF
.,TRBV10-2,.,TRBJ2-7,TGCGCCAGCAGTGAGTTTAGCTCCCCCTACGAGCAGTACTTC,CASSEFSSPYEQYF
.,TRBV9,.,TRBJ1-2,TGTGCCAGCAGCGTGGACAGCCGAAACCTGGGGGATGGCTACACCTTC,CASSVDSRNLGDGYTF
few,TRBV7-9,.,TRBJ1-1,TGTGCCAGCAGCTTCTTGAAGTCGGGGTCCGCGAACACTGAAGCTTTCTTT,CASSFLKSGSANTEAFF
.,TRBV3-1/TRBV3-2,.,TRBJ2-1,TGTGCCAGCAGCCAAGAGCGAGTGCGGAGCTCCTACAATGAGCAGTTCTTC,CASSQERVRSSYNEQFF
.,TRBV7-9,TRBD1,TRBJ1-2,TGTGCCAGCAGCTCGGGCCGGACAGGATTCTATGGCTACACCTTC,CASSSGRTGFYGYTF
.,TRBV30,.,TRBJ1-1,TGTGCCTGGGGAGCGGGTCCCCGGGGGGCCACTGAAGCTTTCTTT,CAWGAGPRGATEAFF
.,TRBV28,.,TRBJ1-5,TGTGCCAGCAGTTTTTTGAGGGTGGGCAATCAGCCCCAGCATTTT,CASSFLRVGNQPQHF
.,TRBV2,.,TRBJ1-6,TGTGCCAGCAGTGCAGAAGGGGGACTATATAATTCACCCCTCCACTTT,CASSAEGGLYNSPLHF
once,TRBV11-2,.,TRBJ1-1,TGTGCCAGCAGCACCCCGGACCGGACACGTACAGCTTTCTTT,CASSTPDRTRTAFF
.,TRBV19,TRBD1,TRBJ1-2,TGTGCCAGTCGGACAGGGGGACCACCTTTCTTC,CASRTGGPPFF
.,TRBV9,.,TRBJ1-3,TGTGCCAGCAGCGTAGGGGACATCTCCTCTGGAAACACCATATATTTT,CASSVGDISSGNTIYF
few,TRBV18,.,TRBJ1-6,TGTGCCAGCTCACGCTCAGGGGAGGGTTATAATTCACCCCTCCACTTT,CASSRSGEGYNSPLHF
.,TRBV5-1,.,TRBJ1-1,TGCGCCAGCAGCTCCTTAATGGACTTAGAAGCTTTCTTT,CASSSLMDLEAFF
.,TRBV5-1,TRBD1,TRBJ2-7,TGCGCCAGCAGTAACCAAGACAGGGGGTCCTACGAGCAGTACTTC,CASSNQDRGSYEQYF
.,TRBV5-6,.,TRBJ1-2,TGTGCCAGCGGCGAAACAGGGCATTTGGGCTACACCTTC,CASGETGHLGYTF
once,TRBV24-1,TRBD1,TRBJ1-4,TGTGCCACCAGTGATCAAGATCCGGGACAGGGGACTGAAAAACTGTTTTTT,CATSDQDPGQGTEKLFF
few,TRBV28,TRBD1,TRBJ1-5,TGTGCCAGCAGGACTCGGACAGGGGGCAATCAGCCCCAGCATTTT,CASRTRTGGNQPQHF
few,TRBV10-2,.,TRBJ2-7,TGCGCCAGCAAAGACTTCCTCTACGAGCAGTACTTC,CASKDFLYEQYF
once,TRBV19,.,TRBJ1-4,TGTGCCAGTAGCCCCGGGACAACTAATGAAAAACTGTTTTTT,CASSPGTTNEKLFF
.,TRBV5-6,TRBD2,TRBJ2-3,TGTGCCAGCAGCTTCCTATCTAATCCAGCGGGGGTCACAGATACGCAGTATTTT,CASSFLSNPAGVTDTQYF
.,TRBV6-5,.,TRBJ2-5,TGTGCCAGCAGTTGGGGGCTTGGGGAGACCCAGTACTTC,CASSWGLGETQYF
.,TRBV18,TRBD1,TRBJ2-7,TGTGCCAGCTCACCCGGACAGGGTATGGGCTACGAGCAGTACTTC,CASSPGQGMGYEQYF
few,TRBV30,TRBD1,TRBJ1-2,TGTGCCTGGACAGCAGGGGGCAGCTATGGCTACACCTTC,CAWTAGGSYGYTF
.,TRBV18,.,TRBJ2-5,TGTGCCAGCTCATCCCTAGCAGGGGAAGAGACCCAGTACTTC,CASSSLAGEETQYF
.,TRBV5-4,.,TRBJ2-1,TGTGCCAGCAGCTTCGGGGGGCGCGGGAACAATGAGCAGTTCTTC,CASSFGGRGNNEQFF
.,TRBV10-2,.,TRBJ1-2,TGCGCCAGCAGTGAAGGGGCCTTAGACTATGGCTACACCTTC,CASSEGALDYGYTF
.,TRBV19,TRBD1,TRBJ2-3,TGTGCCAGCCGGGACAGGGGCCCTAGCACAGATACGCAGTATTTT,CASRDRGPSTDTQYF
.,TRBV5-6,.,TRBJ1-1,TGTGCCAGCAGCTCGCCACAGGGTAACACTGAAGCTTTCTTT,CASSSPQGNTEAFF
.,TRBV25-1,.,TRBJ1-1,TGTGCCAGCAGTGAAACCCACAGGAGTGAAGCTTTCTTT,CASSETHRSEAFF